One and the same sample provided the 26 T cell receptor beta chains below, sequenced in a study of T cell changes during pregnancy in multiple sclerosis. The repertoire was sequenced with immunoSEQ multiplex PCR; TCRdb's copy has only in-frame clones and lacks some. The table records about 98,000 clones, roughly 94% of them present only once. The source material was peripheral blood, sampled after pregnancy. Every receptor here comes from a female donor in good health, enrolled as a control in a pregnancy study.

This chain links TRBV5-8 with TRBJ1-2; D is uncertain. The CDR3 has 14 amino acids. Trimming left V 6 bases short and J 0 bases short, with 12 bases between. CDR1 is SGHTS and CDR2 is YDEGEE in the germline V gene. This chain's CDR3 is CASTTGRANYGYTF. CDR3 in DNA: TGTGCCAGCACCACCGGGAGGGCTAACTATGGCTACACCTTC. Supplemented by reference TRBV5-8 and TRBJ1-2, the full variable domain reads EAGVTQSPTHLIKTRGQQATLRCSPISGHTSVYWYQQALGLGLQFLLWYDEGEERNRGNFPPRFSGRQFPNYSSELNVNALELEDSALYLCASTTGRANYGYTFGSGTRLTVV.

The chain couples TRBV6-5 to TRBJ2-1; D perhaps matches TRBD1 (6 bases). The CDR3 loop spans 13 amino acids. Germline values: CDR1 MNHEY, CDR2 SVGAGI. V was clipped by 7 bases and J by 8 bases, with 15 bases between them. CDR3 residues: CASKQGGRDEQFF. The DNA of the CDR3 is TGTGCCAGCAAGCAAGGGGGTCGGGATGAGCAGTTCTTC.

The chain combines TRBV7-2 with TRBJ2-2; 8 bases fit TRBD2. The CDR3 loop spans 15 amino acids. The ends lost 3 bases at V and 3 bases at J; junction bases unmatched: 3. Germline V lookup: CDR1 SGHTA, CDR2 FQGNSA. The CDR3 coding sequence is TGTGCCAGCAGCTTCGAACTAGCGGACACCGGGGAGCTGTTTTTT. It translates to CASSFELADTGELFF.

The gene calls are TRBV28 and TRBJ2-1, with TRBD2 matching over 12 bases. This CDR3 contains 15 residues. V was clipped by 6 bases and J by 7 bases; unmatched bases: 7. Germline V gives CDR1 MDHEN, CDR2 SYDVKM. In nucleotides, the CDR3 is TGTGCCAGCAGCGCTAGCGGGAGGGCCCTTAATGAGCAGTTCTTC. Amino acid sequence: CASSASGRALNEQFF.

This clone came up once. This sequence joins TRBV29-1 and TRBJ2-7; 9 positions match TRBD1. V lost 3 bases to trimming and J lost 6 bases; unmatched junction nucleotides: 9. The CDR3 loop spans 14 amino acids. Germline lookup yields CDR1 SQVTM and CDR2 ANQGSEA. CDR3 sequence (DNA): TGCAGCGTTGAGGGGGACAGGGCACGGCGCGAGCAGTACTTC. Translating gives CSVEGDRARREQYF.

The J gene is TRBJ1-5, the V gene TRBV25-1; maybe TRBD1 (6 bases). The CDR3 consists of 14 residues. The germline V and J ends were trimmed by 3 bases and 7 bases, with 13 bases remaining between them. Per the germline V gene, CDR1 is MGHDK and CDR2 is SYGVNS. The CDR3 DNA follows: TGTGCCAGCAGTGACAGGGGCTTTTGGCAGCCCCAGCATTTT. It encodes CASSDRGFWQPQHF.

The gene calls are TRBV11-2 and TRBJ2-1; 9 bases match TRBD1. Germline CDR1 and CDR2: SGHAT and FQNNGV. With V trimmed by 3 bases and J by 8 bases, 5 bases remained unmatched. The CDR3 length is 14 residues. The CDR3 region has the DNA TGTGCCAGCAGCTTCGGGACAGGGCACGATGAGCAGTTCTTC. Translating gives CASSFGTGHDEQFF.

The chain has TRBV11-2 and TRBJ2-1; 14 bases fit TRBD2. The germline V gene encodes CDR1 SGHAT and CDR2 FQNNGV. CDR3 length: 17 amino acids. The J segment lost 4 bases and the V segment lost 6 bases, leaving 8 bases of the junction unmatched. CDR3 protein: CASRSWGLAGEYNEQFF. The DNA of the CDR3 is TGTGCCAGCAGGTCATGGGGACTAGCGGGAGAGTACAATGAGCAGTTCTTC.

The CDR3 coding sequence is TGTGCCTGGAGTGTGGGGGCTCAGGGCAATCAGCCCCAGCATTTT. Its protein is CAWSVGAQGNQPQHF. This chain links TRBV30 with TRBJ1-5, with a possible D match to TRBD1 (6 bases). Trimming took off 0 bases at V and 2 bases at J, with 11 bases between the two ends. CDR3 length: 15 amino acids. Germline CDR1 is GTSNPN and CDR2 is SVGIG (reference sequence).

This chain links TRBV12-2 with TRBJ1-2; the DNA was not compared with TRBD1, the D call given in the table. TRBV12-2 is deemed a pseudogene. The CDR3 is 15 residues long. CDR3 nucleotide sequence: TGTGCAAGTCGCCTCACATTACGACAGGGATATGGCTACACCTTC. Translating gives CASRLTLRQGYGYTF.

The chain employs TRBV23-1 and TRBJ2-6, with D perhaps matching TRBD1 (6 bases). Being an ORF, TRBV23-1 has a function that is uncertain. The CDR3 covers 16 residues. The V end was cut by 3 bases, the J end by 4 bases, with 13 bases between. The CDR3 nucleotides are TGCGCCAGCAGTCATCTCACAGGGCCAGGGGCCAACGTCCTGACTTTC. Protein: CASSHLTGPGANVLTF.

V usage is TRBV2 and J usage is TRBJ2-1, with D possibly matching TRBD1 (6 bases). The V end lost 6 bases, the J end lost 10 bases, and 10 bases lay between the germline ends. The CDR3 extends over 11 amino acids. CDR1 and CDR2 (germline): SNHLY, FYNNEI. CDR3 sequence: CASSQGREQFF. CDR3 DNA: TGTGCCAGCAGCCAGGGGCGGGAGCAGTTCTTC.

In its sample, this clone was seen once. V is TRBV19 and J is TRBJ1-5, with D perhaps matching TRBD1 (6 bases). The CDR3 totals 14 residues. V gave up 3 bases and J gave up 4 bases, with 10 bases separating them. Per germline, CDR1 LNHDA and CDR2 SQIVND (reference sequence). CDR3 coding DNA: TGTGCCAGTAGTATTCTAGGGACAAATCAGCCCCAGCATTTT. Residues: CASSILGTNQPQHF.

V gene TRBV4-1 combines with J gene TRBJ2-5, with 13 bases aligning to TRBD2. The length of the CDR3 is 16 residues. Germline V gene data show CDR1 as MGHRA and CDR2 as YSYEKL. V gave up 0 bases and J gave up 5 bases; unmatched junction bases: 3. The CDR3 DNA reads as TGCGCCAGCAGCCAAGATTTACTAGCGGGAGGGGAGACCCAGTACTTC. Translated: CASSQDLLAGGETQYF.

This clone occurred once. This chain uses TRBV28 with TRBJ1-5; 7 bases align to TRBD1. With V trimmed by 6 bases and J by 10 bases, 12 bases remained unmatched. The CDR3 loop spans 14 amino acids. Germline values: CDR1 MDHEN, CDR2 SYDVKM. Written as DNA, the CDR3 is TGTGCCAGCAGGCGGGGAACAGGGGTTGGCCCCCAGCATTTT. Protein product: CASRRGTGVGPQHF.

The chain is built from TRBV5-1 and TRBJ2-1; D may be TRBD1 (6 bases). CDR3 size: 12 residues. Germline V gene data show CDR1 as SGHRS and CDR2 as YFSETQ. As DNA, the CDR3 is TGCCCAGAGGACAGACCCTACAATGAGCAGTTCTTC. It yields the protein CPEDRPYNEQFF.

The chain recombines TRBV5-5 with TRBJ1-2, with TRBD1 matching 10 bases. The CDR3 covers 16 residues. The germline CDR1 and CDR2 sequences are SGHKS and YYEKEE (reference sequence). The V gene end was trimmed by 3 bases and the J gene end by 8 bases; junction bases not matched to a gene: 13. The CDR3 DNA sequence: TGTGCCAGCAGCTCGTTATCGACAGGGGGCGCGGAAGGCTACACCTTC. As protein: CASSSLSTGGAEGYTF.

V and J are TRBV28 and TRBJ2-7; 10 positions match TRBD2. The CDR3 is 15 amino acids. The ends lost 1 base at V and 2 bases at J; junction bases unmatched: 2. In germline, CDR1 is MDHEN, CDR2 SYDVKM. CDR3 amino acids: CASSLYLAGAYEQYF. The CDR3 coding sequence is TGTGCCAGCAGTTTATATCTAGCGGGGGCCTACGAGCAGTACTTC.

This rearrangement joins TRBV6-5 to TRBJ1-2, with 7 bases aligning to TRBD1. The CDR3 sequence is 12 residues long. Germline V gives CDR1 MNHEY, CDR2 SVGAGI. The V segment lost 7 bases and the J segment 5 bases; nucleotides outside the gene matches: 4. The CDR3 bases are TGTGCCAGCACCCAGACAGGGTATGGCTACACCTTC. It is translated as CASTQTGYGYTF.

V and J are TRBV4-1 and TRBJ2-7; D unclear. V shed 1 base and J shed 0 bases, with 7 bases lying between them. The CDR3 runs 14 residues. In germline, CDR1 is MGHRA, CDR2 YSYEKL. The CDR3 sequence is CASSQVTGSYEQYF. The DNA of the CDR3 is TGCGCCAGCAGCCAAGTGACGGGCTCCTACGAGCAGTACTTC.

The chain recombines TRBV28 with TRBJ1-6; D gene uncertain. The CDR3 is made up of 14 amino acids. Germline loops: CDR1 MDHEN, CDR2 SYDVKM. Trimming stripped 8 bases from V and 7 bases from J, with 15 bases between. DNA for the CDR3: TGTGCCAGCCGCATGGGTACGGAGAATTCACCCCTCCACTTT. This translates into CASRMGTENSPLHF.

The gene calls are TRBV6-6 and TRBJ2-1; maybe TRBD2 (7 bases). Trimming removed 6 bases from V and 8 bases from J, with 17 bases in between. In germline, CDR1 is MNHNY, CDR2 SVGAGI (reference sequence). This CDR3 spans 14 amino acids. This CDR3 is CASSYNRAGDEQFF. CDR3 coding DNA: TGTGCCAGCAGCTATAACAGGGCGGGAGATGAGCAGTTCTTC.

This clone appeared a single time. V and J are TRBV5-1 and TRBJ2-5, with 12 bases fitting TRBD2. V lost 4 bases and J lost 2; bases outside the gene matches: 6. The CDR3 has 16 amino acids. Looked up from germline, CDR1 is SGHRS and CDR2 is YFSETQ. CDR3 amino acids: CASSRTSGNVQETQYF. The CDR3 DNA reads TGCGCCAGCAGCCGGACTAGCGGGAACGTTCAAGAGACCCAGTACTTC. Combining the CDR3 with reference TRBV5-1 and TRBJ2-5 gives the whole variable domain KAGVTQTPRYLIKTRGQQVTLSCSPISGHRSVSWYQQTPGQGLQFLFEYFSETQRNKGNFPGRFSGRQFSNSRSEMNVSTLELGDSALYLCASSRTSGNVQETQYFGPGTRLLVL.

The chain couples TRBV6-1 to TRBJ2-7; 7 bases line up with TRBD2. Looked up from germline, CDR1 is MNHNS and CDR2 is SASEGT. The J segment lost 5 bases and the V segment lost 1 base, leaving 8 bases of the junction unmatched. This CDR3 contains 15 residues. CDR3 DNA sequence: TGTGCCAGCAGTGAAGTGGGCGGGAGCGGAGACGAGCAGTACTTC. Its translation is CASSEVGGSGDEQYF.

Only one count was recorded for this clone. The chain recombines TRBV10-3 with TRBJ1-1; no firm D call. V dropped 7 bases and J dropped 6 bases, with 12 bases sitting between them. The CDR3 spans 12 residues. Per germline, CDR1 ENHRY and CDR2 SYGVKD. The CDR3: CAITGIGPEAFF. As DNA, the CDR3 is TGTGCCATCACCGGGATCGGGCCTGAAGCTTTCTTT.

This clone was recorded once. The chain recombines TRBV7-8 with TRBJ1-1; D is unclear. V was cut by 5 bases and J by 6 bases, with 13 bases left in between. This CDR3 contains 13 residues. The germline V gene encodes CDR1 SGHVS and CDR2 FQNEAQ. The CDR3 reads CASSPFARAEAFF. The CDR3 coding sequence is TGTGCCAGCAGCCCATTTGCCCGGGCTGAAGCTTTCTTT.